Listed here is a single T cell receptor beta chain. The V gene end was trimmed by 6 bases and the J gene end by 2 bases; junction bases not matched to a gene: 13. Germline lookup yields CDR1 LGHNT and CDR2 FRNRAP. The CDR3 is 17 residues long. This specimen belongs to a study of cytomegalovirus exposure and HLA in healthy donors. The PCR was carried out with 60 Vbeta primers and 13 Jbeta primers. The repertoire was sequenced with immunoSEQ multiplex PCR; TCRdb's copy has only in-frame clones and lacks some. The sample includes about 190,000 clones, almost 75% of them seen just once. The TCR sequence derives from a woman aged 25 to 39 in good health and CMV-seropositive. Source material: PBMCs. The rearrangement uses TRBV12-5 and TRBJ1-3; 7 nucleotides align to TRBD1. The CDR3 region is CASGRGDGTSAGNTIYF. CDR3 sequence (DNA): TGTGCTAGTGGCAGGGGGGACGGAACCTCTGCTGGAAACACCATATATTTT.